The clone carrying this TCR beta chain was recorded only once. Its target is unknown. The germline V and J ends were trimmed by 2 bases and 5 bases, with 13 bases remaining between them. CDR1 and CDR2 from the germline V gene are SGHAT and FQNNGV. The CDR3 is 14 residues long. These data come from a study of metastatic and nonmetastatic thyroid tumors. Study context: Repertoires of blood and of tissue (tumor or nodule) from malignant and benign thyroid patients were compared. General study findings and limits: The reported finding was significantly higher TCR beta diversity in malignant thyroid tumors relative to benign nodules, in blood and tumor.

As handled by the study authors: The study took CDR3 differences across clinicopathological groups and made a distant-metastasis classifier for papillary thyroid cancer from them. MiXCR was used by TCRdb to re-call the PCR reads. It is TCRdb's table, rather than the study itself, that gives the V and J calls and clone size. Seen here are roughly 72,000 clones, more than 15% observed once, and the top ten hold over 10%. Patients had received no treatment of any kind before thyroid surgery. The clonotype originates from a female donor with papillary thyroid cancer or a benign thyroid nodule (not recorded which). Some clones in this sample may be carry-over from other donors' samples. Sequenced sample: blood. The V call is TRBV11-2, the J call TRBJ2-7, with TRBD1 as a possible D gene (6 bases). DNA of the CDR3: TGTGCCAGCAGCTTAAGTCAGGGGCACCACGAGCAGTACTTC. Amino acid sequence: CASSLSQGHHEQYF. The variable domain in full, completed from reference TRBV11-2 and TRBJ2-7, reads EAGVAQSPRYKIIEKRQSVAFWCNPISGHATLYWYQQILGQGPKLLIQFQNNGVVDDSQLPKDRFSAERLKGVDSTLKIQPAKLEDSAVYLCASSLSQGHHEQYFGPGTRLTVT.